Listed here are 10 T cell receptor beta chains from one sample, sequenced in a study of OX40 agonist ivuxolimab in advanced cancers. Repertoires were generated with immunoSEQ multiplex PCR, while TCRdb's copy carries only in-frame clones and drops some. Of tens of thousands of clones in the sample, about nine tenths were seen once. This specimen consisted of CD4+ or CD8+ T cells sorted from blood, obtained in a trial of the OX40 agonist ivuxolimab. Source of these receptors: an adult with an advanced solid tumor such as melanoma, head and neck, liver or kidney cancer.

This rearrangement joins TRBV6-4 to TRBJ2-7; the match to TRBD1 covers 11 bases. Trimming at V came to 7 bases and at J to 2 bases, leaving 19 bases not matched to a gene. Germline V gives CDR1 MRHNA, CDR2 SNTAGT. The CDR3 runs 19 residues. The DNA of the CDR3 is TGTGCCAGCACTAAACCGGACAGGGGGCTTTTGCGGAGAGCCTACGAGCAGTACTTC. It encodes CASTKPDRGLLRRAYEQYF.

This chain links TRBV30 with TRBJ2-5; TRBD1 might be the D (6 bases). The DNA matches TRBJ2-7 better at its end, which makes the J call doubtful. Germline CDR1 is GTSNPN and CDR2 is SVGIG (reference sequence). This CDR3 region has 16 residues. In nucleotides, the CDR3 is TGTGCCTGGAGTGTACCCGGGACAAACCTAGACGGCGAGCAGTACTTC. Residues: CAWSVPGTNLDGEQYF.

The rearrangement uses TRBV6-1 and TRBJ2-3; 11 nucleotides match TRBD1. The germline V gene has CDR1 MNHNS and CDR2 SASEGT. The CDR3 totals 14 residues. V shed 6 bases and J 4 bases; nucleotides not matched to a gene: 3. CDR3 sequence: CASSAGQGADTQYF. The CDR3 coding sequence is TGTGCCAGCAGCGCGGGACAGGGGGCAGATACGCAGTATTTT.

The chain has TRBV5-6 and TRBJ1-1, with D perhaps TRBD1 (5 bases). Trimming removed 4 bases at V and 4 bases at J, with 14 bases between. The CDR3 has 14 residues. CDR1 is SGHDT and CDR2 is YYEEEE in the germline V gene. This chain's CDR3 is CASSGGNTGTEAFF. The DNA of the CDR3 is TGTGCCAGCAGCGGGGGGAATACGGGCACTGAAGCTTTCTTT. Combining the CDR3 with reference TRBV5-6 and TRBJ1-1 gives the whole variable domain DAGVTQSPTHLIKTRGQQVTLRCSPKSGHDTVSWYQQALGQGPQFIFQYYEEEERQRGNFPDRFSGHQFPNYSSELNVNALLLGDSALYLCASSGGNTGTEAFFGQGTRLTVV.

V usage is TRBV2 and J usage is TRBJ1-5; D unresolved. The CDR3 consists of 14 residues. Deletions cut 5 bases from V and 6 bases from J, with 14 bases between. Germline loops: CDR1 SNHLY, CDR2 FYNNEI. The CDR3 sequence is CASSWQERGQPQHF. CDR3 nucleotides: TGTGCCAGCAGTTGGCAGGAACGAGGTCAGCCCCAGCATTTT.

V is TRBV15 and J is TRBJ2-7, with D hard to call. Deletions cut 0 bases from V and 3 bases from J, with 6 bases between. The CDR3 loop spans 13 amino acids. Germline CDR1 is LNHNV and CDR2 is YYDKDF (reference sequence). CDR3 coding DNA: TGTGCCACCAGCAGAGAGAAGAACTACGAGCAGTACTTC. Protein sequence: CATSREKNYEQYF.

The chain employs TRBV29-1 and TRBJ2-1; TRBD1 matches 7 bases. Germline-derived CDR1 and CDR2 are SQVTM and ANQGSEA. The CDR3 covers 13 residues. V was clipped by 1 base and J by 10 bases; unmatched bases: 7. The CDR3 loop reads CSVEVVTGREQFF. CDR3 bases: TGCAGCGTTGAAGTAGTGACAGGGCGGGAGCAGTTCTTC.

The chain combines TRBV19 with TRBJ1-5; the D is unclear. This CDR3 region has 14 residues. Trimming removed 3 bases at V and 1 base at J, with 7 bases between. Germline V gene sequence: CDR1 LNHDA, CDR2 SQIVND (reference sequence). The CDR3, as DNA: TGTGCCAGTAGTATGACGGGAAGCAATCAGCCCCAGCATTTT. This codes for CASSMTGSNQPQHF.

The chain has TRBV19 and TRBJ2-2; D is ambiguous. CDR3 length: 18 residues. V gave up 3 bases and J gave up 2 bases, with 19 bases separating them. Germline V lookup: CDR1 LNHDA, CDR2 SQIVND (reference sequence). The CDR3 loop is CASSIYHSLYSNTGELFF. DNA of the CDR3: TGTGCCAGTAGTATCTACCACTCCCTTTACTCTAACACCGGGGAGCTGTTTTTT.

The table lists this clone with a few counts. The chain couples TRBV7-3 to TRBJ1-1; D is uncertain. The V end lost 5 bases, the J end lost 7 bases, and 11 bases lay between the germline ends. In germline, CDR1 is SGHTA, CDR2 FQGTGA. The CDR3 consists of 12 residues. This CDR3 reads CASSQRAGEAFF. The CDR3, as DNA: TGTGCCAGCAGCCAGCGGGCAGGTGAAGCTTTCTTT.